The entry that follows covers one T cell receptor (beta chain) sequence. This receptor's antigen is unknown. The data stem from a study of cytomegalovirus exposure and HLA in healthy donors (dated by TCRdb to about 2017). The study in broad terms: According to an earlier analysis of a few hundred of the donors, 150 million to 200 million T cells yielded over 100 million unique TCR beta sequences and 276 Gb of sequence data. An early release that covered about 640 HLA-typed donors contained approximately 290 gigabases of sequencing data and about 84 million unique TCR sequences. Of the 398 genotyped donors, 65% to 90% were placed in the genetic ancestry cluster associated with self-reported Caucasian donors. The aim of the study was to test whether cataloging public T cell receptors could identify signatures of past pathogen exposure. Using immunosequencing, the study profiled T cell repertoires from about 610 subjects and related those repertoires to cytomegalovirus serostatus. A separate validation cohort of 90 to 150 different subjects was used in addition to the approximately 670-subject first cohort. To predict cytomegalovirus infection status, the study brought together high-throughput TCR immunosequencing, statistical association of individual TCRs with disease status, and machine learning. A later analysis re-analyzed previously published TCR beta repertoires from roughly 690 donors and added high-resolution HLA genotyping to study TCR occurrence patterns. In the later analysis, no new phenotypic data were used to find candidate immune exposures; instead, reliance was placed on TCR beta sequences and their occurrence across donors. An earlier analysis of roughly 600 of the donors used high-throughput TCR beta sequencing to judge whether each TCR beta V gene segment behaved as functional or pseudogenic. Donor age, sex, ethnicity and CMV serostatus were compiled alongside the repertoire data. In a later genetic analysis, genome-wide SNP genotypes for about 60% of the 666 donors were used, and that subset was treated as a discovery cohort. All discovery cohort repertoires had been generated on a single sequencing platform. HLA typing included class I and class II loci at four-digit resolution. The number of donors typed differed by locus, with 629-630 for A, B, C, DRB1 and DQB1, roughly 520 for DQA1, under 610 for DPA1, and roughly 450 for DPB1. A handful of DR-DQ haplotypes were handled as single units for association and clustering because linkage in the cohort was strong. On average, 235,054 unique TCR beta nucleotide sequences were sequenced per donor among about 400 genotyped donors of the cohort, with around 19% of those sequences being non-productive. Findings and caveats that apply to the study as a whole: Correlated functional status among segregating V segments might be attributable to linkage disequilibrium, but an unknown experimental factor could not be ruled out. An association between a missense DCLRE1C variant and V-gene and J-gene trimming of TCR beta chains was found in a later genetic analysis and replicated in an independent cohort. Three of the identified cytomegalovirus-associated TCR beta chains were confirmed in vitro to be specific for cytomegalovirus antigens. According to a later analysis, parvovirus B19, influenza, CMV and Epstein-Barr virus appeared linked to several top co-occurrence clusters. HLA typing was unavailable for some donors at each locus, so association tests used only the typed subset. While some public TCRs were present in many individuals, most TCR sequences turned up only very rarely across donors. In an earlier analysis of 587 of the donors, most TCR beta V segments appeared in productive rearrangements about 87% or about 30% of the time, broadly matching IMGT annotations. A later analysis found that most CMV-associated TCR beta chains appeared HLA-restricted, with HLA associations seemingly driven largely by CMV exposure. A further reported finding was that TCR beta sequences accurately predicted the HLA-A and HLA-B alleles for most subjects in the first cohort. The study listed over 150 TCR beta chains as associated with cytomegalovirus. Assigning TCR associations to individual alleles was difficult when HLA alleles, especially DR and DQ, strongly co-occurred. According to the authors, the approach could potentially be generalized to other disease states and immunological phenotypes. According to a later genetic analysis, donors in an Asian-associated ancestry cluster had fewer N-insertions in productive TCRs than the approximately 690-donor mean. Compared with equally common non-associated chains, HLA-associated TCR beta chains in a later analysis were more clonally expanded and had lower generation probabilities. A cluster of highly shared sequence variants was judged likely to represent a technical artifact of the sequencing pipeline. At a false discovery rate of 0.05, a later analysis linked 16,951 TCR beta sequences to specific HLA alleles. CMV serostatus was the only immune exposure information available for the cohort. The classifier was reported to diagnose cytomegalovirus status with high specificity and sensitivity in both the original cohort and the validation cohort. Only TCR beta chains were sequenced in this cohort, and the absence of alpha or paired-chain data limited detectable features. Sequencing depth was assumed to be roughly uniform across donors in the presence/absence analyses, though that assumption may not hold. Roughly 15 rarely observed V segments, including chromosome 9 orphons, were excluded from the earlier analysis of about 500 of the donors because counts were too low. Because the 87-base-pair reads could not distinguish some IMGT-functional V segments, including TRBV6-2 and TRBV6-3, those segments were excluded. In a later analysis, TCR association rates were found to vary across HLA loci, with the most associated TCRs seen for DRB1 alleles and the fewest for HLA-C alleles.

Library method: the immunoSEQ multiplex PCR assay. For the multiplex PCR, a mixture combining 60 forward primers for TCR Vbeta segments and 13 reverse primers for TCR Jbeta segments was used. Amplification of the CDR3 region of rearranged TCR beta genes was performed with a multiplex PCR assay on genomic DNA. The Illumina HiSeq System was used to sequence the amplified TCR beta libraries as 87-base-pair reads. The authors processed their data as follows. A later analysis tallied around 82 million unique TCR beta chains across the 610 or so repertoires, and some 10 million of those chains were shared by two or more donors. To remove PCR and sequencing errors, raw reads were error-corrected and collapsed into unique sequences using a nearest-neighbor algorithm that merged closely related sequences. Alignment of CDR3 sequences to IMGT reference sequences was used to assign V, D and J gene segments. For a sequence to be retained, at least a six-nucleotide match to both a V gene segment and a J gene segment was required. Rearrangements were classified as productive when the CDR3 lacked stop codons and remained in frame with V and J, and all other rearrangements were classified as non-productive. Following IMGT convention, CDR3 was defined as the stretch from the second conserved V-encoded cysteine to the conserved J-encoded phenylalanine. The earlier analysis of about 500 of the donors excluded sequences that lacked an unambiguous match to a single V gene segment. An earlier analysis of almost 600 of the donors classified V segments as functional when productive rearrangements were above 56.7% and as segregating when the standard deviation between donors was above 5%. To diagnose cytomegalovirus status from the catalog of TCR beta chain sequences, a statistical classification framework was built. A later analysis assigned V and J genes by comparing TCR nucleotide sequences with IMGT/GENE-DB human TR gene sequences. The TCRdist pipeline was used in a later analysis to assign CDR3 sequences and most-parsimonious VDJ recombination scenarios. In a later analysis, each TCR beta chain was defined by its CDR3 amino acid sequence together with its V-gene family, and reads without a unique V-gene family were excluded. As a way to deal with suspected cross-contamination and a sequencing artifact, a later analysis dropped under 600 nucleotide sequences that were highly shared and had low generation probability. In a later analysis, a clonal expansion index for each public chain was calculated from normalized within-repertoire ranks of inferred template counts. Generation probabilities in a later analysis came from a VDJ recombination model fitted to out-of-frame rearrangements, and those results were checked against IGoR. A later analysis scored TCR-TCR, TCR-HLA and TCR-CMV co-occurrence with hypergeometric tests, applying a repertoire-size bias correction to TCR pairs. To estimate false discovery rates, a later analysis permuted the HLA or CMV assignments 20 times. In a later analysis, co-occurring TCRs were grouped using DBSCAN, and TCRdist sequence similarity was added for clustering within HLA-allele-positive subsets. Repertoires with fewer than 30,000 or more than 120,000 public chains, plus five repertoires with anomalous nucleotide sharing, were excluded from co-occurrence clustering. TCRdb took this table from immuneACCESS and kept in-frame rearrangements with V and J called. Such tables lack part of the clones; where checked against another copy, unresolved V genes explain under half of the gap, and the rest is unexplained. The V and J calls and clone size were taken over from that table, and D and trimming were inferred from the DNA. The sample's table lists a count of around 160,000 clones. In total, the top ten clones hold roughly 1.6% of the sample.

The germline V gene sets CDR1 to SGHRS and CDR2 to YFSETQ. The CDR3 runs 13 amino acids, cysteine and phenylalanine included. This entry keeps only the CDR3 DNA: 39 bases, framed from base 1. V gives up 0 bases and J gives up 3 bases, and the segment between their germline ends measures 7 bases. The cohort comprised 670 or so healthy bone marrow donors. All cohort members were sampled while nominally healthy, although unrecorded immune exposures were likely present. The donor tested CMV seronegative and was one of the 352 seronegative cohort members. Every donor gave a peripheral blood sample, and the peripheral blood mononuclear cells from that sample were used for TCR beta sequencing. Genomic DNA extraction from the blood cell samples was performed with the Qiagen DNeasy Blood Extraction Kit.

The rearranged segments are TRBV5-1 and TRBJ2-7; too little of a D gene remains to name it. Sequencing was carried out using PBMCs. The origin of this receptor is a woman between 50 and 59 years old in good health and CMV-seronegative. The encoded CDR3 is CASSLGQSYEQYF. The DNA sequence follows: TGCGCCAGCAGCTTGGGACAAAGCTACGAGCAGTACTTC.